This TCR beta chain was obtained from a study of T cell responses to AZD1222 COVID-19 vaccine. Study overall: Analyses pooled second doses at about 4 or about 12 weeks.

Here immunoSEQ multiplex PCR was the method, and the copy in TCRdb shows in-frame clones only, minus some. The sample shows fewer than 150,000 clones, 85% to 90% of them seen only once. V lost 3 bases and J lost 1, with 9 bases in between. Germline V gene data show CDR1 as SGHTA and CDR2 as FQGNSA. CDR3 length: 15 residues. Sequencing was performed on peripheral blood, taken on day 0 of AZD1222 vaccination. This clonotype was obtained from an adult in good health. The rearrangement links TRBV7-2 to TRBJ2-2; maybe TRBD2 (6 bases). CDR3 bases: TGTGCCAGCAGCTTGCGGGATATGAACACCGGGGAGCTGTTTTTT. It encodes CASSLRDMNTGELFF.